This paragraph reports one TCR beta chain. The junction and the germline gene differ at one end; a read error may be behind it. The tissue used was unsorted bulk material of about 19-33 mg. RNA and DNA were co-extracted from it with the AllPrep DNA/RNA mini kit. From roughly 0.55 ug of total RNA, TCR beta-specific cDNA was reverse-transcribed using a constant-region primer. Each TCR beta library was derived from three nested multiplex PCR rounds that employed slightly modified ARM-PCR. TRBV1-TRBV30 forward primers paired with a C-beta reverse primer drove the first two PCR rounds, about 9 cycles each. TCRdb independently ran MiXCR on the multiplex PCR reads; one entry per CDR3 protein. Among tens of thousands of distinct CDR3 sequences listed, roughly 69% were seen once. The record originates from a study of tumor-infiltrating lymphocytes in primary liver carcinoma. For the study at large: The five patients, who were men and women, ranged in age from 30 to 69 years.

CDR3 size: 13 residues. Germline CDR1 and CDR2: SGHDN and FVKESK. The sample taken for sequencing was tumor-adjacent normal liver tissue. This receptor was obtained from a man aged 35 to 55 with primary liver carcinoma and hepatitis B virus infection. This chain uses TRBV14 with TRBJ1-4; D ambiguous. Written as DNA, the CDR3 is TGTACCAGCAGCTACTCCTTCGAAGGAAAACTGTTTTTT. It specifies CTSSYSFEGKLFF.